This T cell receptor beta chain was profiled in a study of T cell repertoires in cytomegalovirus infection. Study in general: As its CMV epitopes, the study selected recently identified HLA-C-restricted and well-studied HLA-B-restricted targets. Based on public TCR beta signatures, there were indications of CMV infection and of a matching HLA type. Study-wide points: In two of eight donors, the top clonotype was HLA-C-restricted CMV-specific. There were carriers of CMV plus the relevant HLA, and cumulative public TCR beta family frequency identified them.

TCRdb reprocessed the reads with MiXCR, giving one entry per CDR3 protein. The table has about 770,000 distinct CDR3 sequences, just under 30% seen once. Remarks on this clonotype: Its specificity is unknown.

The J segment lost 5 bases and the V segment lost 3 bases, leaving 5 bases of the junction unmatched. The CDR3 totals 15 residues. Germline V gene sequence: CDR1 SGHTA, CDR2 FQGNSA. This clonotype was sampled from a human donor in good health (CMV status not recorded). Some clones in this sample may be carry-over from other donors' samples. The sample here was cultured CD8+ T cells from PBMCs, taken from culture after CMV antigen stimulation. This chain uses TRBV7-2 with TRBJ2-5; 11 nucleotides agree with TRBD2. The CDR3 sequence is CASSLGLAVRETQYF. As DNA, the CDR3 is TGTGCCAGCAGCTTGGGACTAGCGGTGCGGGAGACCCAGTACTTC.